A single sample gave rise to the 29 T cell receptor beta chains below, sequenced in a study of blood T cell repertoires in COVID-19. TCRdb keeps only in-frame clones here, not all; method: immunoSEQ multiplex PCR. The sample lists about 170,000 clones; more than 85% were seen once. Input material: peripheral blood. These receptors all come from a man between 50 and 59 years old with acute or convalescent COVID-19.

As DNA, the CDR3 is TGTGCCATCAGTCAGGGTAATCAGCCCCAGCATTTT. Its protein product is CAISQGNQPQHF. V usage is TRBV10-3 and J usage is TRBJ1-5, with D perhaps TRBD1 (5 bases). This CDR3 has 12 amino acids. Between the trimmed V and J ends, which lost 5 bases and 4 bases, there was a span of 6 bases. Germline V gene sequence: CDR1 ENHRY, CDR2 SYGVKD.

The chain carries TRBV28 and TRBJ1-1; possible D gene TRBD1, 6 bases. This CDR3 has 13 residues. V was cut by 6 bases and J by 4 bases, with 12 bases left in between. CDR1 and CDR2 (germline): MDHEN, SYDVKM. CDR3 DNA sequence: TGTGCCAGCAGGACGGGACACCTCACTGAAGCTTTCTTT. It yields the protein CASRTGHLTEAFF.

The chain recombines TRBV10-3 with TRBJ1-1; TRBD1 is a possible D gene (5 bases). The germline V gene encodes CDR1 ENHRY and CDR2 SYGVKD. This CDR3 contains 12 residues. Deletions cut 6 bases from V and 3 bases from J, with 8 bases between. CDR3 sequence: CAIRARDTEAFF. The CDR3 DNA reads TGTGCCATCAGGGCCAGGGACACTGAAGCTTTCTTT.

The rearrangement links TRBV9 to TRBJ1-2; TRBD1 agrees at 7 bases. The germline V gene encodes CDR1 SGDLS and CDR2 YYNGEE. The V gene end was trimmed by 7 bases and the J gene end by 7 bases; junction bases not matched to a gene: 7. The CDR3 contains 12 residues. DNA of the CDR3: TGTGCCAGCGGCGACAGGGTGGGTGGCTACACCTTC. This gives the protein CASGDRVGGYTF.

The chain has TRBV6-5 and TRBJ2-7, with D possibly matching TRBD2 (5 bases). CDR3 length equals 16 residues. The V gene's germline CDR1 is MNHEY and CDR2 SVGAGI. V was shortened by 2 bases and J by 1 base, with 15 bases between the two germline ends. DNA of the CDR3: TGTGCCAGCAGTTACGCGCTCGGACGGGGTTCCTACGAGCAGTACTTC. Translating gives CASSYALGRGSYEQYF.

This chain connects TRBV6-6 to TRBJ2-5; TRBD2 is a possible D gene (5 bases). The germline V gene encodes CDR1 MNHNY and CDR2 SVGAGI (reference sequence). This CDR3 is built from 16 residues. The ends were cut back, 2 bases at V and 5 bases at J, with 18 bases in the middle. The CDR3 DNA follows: TGTGCCAGCAGTTACACCTCCGGAGGCCCCGAGGAGACCCAGTACTTC. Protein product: CASSYTSGGPEETQYF.

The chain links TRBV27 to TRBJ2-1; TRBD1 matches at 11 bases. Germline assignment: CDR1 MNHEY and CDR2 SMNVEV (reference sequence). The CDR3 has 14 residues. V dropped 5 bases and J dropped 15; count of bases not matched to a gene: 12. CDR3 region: CASSNGQGALALFF. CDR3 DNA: TGTGCCAGCAGTAACGGACAGGGGGCGCTGGCCTTGTTCTTC.

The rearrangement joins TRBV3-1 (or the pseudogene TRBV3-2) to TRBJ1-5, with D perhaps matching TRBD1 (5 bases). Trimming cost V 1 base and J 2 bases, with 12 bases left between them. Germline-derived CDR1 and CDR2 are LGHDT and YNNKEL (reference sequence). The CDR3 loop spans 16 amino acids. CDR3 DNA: TGTGCCAGCAGCCAAGGGGGCAGTGGGGGCAATCAGCCCCAGCATTTT. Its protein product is CASSQGGSGGNQPQHF.

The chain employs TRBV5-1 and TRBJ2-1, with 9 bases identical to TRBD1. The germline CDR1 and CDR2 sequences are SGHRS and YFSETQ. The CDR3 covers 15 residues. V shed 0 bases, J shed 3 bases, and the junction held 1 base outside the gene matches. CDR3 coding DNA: TGCGCCAGCAGCTTGGGACAGGGGGTCTACAATGAGCAGTTCTTC. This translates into CASSLGQGVYNEQFF.

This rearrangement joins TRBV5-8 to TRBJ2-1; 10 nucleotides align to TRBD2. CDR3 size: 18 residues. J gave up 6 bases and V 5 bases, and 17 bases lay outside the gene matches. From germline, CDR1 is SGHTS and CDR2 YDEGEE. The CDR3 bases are TGTGCCAGCAGTCCAATTGGGGCTAGCGGGAGCTTGGGCAATGAGCAGTTCTTC. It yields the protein CASSPIGASGSLGNEQFF. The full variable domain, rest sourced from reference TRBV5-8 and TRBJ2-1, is EAGVTQSPTHLIKTRGQQATLRCSPISGHTSVYWYQQALGLGLQFLLWYDEGEERNRGNFPPRFSGRQFPNYSSELNVNALELEDSALYLCASSPIGASGSLGNEQFFGPGTRLTVL.

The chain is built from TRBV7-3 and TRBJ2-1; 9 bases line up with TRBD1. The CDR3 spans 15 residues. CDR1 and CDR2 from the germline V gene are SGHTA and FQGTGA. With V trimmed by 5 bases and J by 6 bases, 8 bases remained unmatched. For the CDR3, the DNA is TGTGCCAGCAGCCAGGGACAGGGTACCGTCAATGAGCAGTTCTTC. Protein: CASSQGQGTVNEQFF.

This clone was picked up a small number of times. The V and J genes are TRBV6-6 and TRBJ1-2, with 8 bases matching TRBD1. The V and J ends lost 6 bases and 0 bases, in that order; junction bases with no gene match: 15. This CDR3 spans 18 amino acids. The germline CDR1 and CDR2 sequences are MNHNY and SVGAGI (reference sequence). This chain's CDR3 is CASRRTGTGPRSNYGYTF. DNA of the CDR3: TGTGCCAGCAGACGAACCGGGACAGGACCCCGTTCTAACTATGGCTACACCTTC.

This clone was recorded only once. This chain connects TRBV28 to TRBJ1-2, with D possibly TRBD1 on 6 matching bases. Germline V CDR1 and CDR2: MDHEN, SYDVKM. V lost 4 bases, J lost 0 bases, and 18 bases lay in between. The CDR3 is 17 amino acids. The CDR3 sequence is CASSSYGTRLSNYGYTF. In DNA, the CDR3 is TGTGCCAGCAGTTCGTACGGGACACGACTATCTAACTATGGCTACACCTTC.

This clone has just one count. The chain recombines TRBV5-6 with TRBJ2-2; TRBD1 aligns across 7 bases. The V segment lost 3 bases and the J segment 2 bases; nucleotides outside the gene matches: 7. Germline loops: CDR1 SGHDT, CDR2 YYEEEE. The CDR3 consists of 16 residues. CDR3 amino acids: CASSSTGQLNTGELFF. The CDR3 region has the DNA TGTGCCAGCAGCTCGACGGGACAGCTCAACACCGGGGAGCTGTTTTTT. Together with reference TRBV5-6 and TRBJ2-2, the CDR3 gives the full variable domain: DAGVTQSPTHLIKTRGQQVTLRCSPKSGHDTVSWYQQALGQGPQFIFQYYEEEERQRGNFPDRFSGHQFPNYSSELNVNALLLGDSALYLCASSSTGQLNTGELFFGEGSRLTVL.

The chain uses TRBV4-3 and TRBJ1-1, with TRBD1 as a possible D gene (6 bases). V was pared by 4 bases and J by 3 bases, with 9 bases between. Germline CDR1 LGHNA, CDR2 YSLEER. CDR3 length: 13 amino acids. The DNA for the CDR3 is TGCGCCAGCAGCCCCGACAGGTACACTGAAGCTTTCTTT. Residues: CASSPDRYTEAFF.

The CDR3 loop reads CASSLAGGAEAFF. The CDR3 coding sequence is TGTGCCAGCAGTTTGGCAGGGGGCGCTGAAGCTTTCTTT. The chain employs TRBV12-3 or TRBV12-4 and TRBJ1-1; 8 bases map to TRBD1. The length of the CDR3 is 13 residues. Trimming cost V 3 bases and J 6 bases; bases outside gene matches: 3.

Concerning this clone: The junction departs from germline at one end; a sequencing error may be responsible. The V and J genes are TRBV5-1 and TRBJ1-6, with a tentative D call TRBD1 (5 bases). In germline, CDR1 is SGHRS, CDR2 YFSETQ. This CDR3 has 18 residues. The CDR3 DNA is TGCGCCAGCAGCTTGGTTGACAGACGATCCGCCTACAATTCACCCCTCCACTTT. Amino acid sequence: CASSLVDRRSAYNSPLHF.

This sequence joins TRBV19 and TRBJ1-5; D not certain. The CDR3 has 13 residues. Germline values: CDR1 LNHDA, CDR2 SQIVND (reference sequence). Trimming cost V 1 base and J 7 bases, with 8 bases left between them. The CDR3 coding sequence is TGTGCCAGTAGTATAGCATCCCTACAGCCCCAGCATTTT. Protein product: CASSIASLQPQHF.

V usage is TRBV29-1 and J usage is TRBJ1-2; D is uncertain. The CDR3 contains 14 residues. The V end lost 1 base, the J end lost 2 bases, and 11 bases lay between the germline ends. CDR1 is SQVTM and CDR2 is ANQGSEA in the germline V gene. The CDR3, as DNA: TGCAGCGTTGAAGGGGGAGTCCTCAACTATGGCTACACCTTC. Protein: CSVEGGVLNYGYTF. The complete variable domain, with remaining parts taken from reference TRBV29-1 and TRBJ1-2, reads SAVISQKPSRDICQRGTSLTIQCQVDSQVTMMFWYRQQPGQSLTLIATANQGSEATYESGFVIDKFPISRPNLTFSTLTVSNMSPEDSSIYLCSVEGGVLNYGYTFGSGTRLTVV.

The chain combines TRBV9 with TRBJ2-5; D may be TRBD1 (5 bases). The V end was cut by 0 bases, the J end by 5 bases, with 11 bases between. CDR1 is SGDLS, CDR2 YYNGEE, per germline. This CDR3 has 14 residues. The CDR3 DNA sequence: TGTGCCAGCAGCGTAGAGGCAGGGTGGGAGACCCAGTACTTC. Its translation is CASSVEAGWETQYF.

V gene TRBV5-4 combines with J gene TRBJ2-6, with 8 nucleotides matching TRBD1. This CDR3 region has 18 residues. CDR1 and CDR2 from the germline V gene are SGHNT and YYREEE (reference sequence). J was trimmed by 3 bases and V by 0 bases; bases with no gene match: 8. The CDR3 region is CASSLGSQGGGGANVLTF. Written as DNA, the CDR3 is TGTGCCAGCAGCTTGGGGTCACAGGGGGGCGGTGGGGCCAACGTCCTGACTTTC.

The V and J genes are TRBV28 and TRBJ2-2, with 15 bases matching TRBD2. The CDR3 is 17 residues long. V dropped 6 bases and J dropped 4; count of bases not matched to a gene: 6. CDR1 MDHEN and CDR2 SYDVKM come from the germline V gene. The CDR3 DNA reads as TGTGCCAGCAGAAGGACTAGCGGGGGGGCTGGCACCGGGGAGCTGTTTTTT. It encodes CASRRTSGGAGTGELFF.

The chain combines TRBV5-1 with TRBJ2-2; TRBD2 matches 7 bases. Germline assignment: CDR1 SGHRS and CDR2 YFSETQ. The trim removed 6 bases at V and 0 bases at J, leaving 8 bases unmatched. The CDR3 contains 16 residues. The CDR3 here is CASTQTSATNTGELFF. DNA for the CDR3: TGCGCCAGCACTCAAACTAGCGCCACGAACACCGGGGAGCTGTTTTTT.

CDR3 in DNA: TGTGCCAGCAGACATAGCGGTCCTGATTTGGATACGCAGTATTTT. Its protein is CASRHSGPDLDTQYF. The chain employs TRBV7-9 and TRBJ2-3, with D perhaps matching TRBD2 (6 bases). This CDR3 has 15 residues. The V and J ends lost 6 bases and 6 bases respectively, with 19 bases between them. The germline gives CDR1 SEHNR, CDR2 FQNEAQ (reference sequence).

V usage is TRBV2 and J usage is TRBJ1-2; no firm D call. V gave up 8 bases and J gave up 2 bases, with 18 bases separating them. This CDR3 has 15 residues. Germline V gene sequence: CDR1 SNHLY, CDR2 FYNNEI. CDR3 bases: TGTGCCAGCTGGTTGGGAGAGATACGGAACTATGGCTACACCTTC. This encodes CASWLGEIRNYGYTF.

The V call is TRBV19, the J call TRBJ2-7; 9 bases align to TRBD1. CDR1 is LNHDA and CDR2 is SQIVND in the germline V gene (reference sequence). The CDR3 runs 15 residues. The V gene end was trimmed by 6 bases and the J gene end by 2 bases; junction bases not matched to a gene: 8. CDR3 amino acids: CASRAGTGFAYEQYF. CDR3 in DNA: TGTGCCAGTAGGGCGGGGACAGGGTTTGCCTACGAGCAGTACTTC.

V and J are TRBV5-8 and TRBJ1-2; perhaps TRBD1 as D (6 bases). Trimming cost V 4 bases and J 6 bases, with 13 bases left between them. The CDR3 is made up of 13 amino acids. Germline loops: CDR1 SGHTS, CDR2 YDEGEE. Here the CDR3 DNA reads TGTGCCAGCAGCAGAGGACAGTATAATGGCTACACCTTC. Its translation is CASSRGQYNGYTF. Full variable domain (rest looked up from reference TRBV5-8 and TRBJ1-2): EAGVTQSPTHLIKTRGQQATLRCSPISGHTSVYWYQQALGLGLQFLLWYDEGEERNRGNFPPRFSGRQFPNYSSELNVNALELEDSALYLCASSRGQYNGYTFGSGTRLTVV.

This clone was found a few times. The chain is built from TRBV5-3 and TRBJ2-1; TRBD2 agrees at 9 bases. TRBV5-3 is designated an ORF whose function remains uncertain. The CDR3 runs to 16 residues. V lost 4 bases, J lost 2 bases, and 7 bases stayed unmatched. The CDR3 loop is CARSVPTSGAYNEQFF. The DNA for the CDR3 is TGTGCCAGAAGCGTCCCGACTAGCGGTGCCTACAATGAGCAGTTCTTC.

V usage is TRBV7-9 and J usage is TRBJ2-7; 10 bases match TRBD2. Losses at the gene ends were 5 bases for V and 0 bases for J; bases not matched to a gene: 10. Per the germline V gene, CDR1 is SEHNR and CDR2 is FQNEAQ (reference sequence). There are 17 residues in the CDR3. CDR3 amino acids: CASSPTTSGQHSYEQYF. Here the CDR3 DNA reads TGTGCCAGCAGCCCGACGACTAGCGGGCAGCACTCCTACGAGCAGTACTTC. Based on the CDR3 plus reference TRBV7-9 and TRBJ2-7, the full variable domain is DTGVSQNPRHKITKRGQNVTFRCDPISEHNRLYWYRQTLGQGPEFLTYFQNEAQLEKSRLLSDRFSAERPKGSFSTLEIQRTEQGDSAMYLCASSPTTSGQHSYEQYFGPGTRLTVT.